Listed below are T cell receptor beta chains from one sample, sequenced in a study of shared clonotypes between healthy human individuals. TCRdb's table, derived via immunoSEQ multiplex PCR, lists solely in-frame clones and lacks some. The data show around 700,000 clones, 72% seen once. Sequences were obtained from memory CD4+ T cells sorted from blood. The receptors were gathered from a woman aged 25 to 39 in good health. Each CDR3 is given with its conserved first and last residue. The D gene is left open where the match is weak. A clone size is listed for some rows: how often the clone was seen (once, few, many), or a class if it is expanded.

J gene,clone size,V gene,D gene,CDR3 DNA,CDR3 protein
TRBJ2-7,few,TRBV18,NA,TGTGCCAGCTCACCCCGGACAGAGGCTTACGAGCAGTACTTC,CASSPRTEAYEQYF
TRBJ1-5,NA,TRBV19,TRBD1,TGTGCCAGTAGTCATACAGGGGGCTTTTATGTGCAGCCCCAGCATTTT,CASSHTGGFYVQPQHF
TRBJ1-5,once,TRBV28,TRBD1,TGTGCCAGCAGTTTACCCCTGACAGGGAGCGATCAGCCCCAGCATTTT,CASSLPLTGSDQPQHF
TRBJ2-7,NA,TRBV7-3,TRBD1,TGTGCCAGCAGCCCCAACCGGGACAGTTACGAGCAGTACTTC,CASSPNRDSYEQYF
TRBJ1-2,NA,TRBV7-9,NA,TGTGCCAGCAGCTTAGGAGTCGGGCGGGACGGAAATAGGAACTATGGCTACACCTTC,CASSLGVGRDGNRNYGYTF
TRBJ2-1,NA,TRBV6-4,TRBD2,TGTGCCAGCAGTGTTAAGGGACTAGCTATGGATGAGCAGTTCTTC,CASSVKGLAMDEQFF
TRBJ2-1,NA,TRBV5-1,TRBD1,TGCGCCAGCAGCCAGGACAGGGGATCCTACAATGAGCAGTTCTTC,CASSQDRGSYNEQFF
TRBJ1-1,NA,TRBV5-6,TRBD1,TGTGCCAGCAGCTTGGTCACGGGACAGGGTTTGAACACTGAAGCTTTCTTT,CASSLVTGQGLNTEAFF
TRBJ1-2,NA,TRBV2,NA,TGTGCCAGCAGTGAAGACACCCGTAGCGGTGGCTACACCTTC,CASSEDTRSGGYTF
TRBJ2-1,NA,TRBV11-3,TRBD2,TGTGCCAGCAGTCTAGGACTAGCTGAAAATGAGCAGTTCTTC,CASSLGLAENEQFF
TRBJ2-2,few,TRBV14,TRBD2,TGTGCCAGCAGCCAAGATCTTATTACCCCTCTAGCGGGAGGTACCGGGGAGCTGTTTTTT,CASSQDLITPLAGGTGELFF
TRBJ2-7,NA,TRBV19,NA,TGTGCCAGTAGGGACAGAAGCGAGCAGTACTTC,CASRDRSEQYF
TRBJ2-2,NA,TRBV2,NA,TGTGCCAGCAGTGTGCAGGGCGGGAAGAACACCGGGGAGCTGTTTTTT,CASSVQGGKNTGELFF
TRBJ2-6,NA,TRBV7-8,NA,TGTGCCAGCAGCTCGGACCTACGGGCCAACGTCCTGACTTTC,CASSSDLRANVLTF
TRBJ2-5,few,TRBV7-2,NA,TGTGCCAGCAGCGCCCCCTCAAGGCAAGAGACCCAGTACTTC,CASSAPSRQETQYF
TRBJ2-2,NA,TRBV11-2,NA,TGTGCCAGCAGCTCCCGCTCCCGCACCGGGGAGCTGTTTTTT,CASSSRSRTGELFF
TRBJ2-2,NA,TRBV7-8,NA,TGTGCCAGCAGCTGGTCCCGGGACATAAACACCGGGGAGCTGTTTTTT,CASSWSRDINTGELFF
TRBJ2-2,NA,TRBV5-1,TRBD2,TGCGCCAGCAGCCCCGGAGGCGGGAGGGCTATCGGGGAGCTGTTTTTT,CASSPGGGRAIGELFF
TRBJ2-1,few,TRBV5-1,NA,TGCGCCAGCAGCTTGGACACCGGCTCCTACAATGAGCAGTTCTTC,CASSLDTGSYNEQFF
TRBJ1-2,few,TRBV5-1,TRBD1,TGCGCCAGCAGCTTGAGTGGGAGGGGGCGAGGCTACACCTTC,CASSLSGRGRGYTF
TRBJ2-7,NA,TRBV28,TRBD1,TGTGCCAGCAGTTTAGCGGGACAGGGCCCTAAAGGGCAGTACTTC,CASSLAGQGPKGQYF
TRBJ1-2,NA,TRBV7-8,TRBD1,TGTGCCAGCAGCCCGCGGACAGGGCTCTATGGCTACACCTTC,CASSPRTGLYGYTF
TRBJ2-3,NA,TRBV19,NA,TGTGCCAGTAGTCCGGGGGCAGGGTCAGATACGCAGTATTTT,CASSPGAGSDTQYF
TRBJ1-5,NA,TRBV6-1,NA,TGTGCCAGCCGGGATCCGGGAGGGAATCAGCCCCAGCATTTT,CASRDPGGNQPQHF